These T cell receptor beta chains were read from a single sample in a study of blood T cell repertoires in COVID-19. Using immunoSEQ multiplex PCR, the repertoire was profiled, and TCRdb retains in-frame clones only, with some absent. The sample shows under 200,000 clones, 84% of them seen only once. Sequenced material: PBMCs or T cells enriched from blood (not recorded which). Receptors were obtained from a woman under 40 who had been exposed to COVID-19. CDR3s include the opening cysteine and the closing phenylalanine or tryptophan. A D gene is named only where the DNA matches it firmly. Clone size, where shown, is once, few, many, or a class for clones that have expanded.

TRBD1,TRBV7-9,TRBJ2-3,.,TGTGCCAGCAGACCCAGAGGTGCCGGGACAGGGGATACAGATACGCAGTATTTT,CASRPRGAGTGDTDTQYF
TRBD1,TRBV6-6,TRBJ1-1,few,TGTGCCAGCAGTTCGACAGAGGGGGCCTCCGCTTTCTTT,CASSSTEGASAFF
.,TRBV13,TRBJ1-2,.,TGTGCCAGCAGCAACTACTCCTATGGCTACACCTTC,CASSNYSYGYTF
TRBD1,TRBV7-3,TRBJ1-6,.,TGTGCCAGCAGCCAGACAGGGGGCAATTCACCCCTCCACTTT,CASSQTGGNSPLHF
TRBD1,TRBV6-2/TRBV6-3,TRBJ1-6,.,TGTGCCAGCAGCCCTCGGACAGGATATGGATCTATTAATTCACCCCTCCACTTT,CASSPRTGYGSINSPLHF
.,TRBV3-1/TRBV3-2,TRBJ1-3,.,TGTGCCAGCAGCTTAAAAGGGGGTATGATTGGAAACACCATATATTTT,CASSLKGGMIGNTIYF
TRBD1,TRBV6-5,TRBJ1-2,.,TGTGCCAGCAGCTACACGACAGGGTCTAATGGCTACACCTTC,CASSYTTGSNGYTF
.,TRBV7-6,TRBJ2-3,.,TGTGCCAGCAGTCCTGACTCCGCTGCGGCAGATACGCAGTATTTT,CASSPDSAAADTQYF
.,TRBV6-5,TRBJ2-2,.,TGTGCCAGCAGTTACGGAGCCTCCGGGGAGCTGTTTTTT,CASSYGASGELFF
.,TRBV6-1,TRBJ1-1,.,TGTGCCAGCAGTGACCCAGGGAGGATCAACACTGAAGCTTTCTTT,CASSDPGRINTEAFF
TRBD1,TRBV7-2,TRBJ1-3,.,TGTGCCAGCAGCTCCGGACAGGGCATAAACACCATATATTTT,CASSSGQGINTIYF
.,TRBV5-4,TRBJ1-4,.,TGTGCCAGCAGCTTAGGGGGAACGGCTAATGAAAAACTGTTTTTT,CASSLGGTANEKLFF
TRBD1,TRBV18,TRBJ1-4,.,TGTGCCAGCTCACCGGGCCGGTGGGACAGGGAAGACGAAAAACTGTTTTTT,CASSPGRWDREDEKLFF
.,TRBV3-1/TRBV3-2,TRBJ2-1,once,TGTGCCAGCAGCCAAGCAGGCGAAGAGCAGTTCTTC,CASSQAGEEQFF
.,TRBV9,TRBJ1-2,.,TGTGCCAGCAGCGTAGTAGAGGCGTCGGGCTACACCTTC,CASSVVEASGYTF
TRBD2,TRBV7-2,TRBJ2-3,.,TGTGCCAGCAGCCCGAGGACTAGCGGTTATACGCAGTATTTT,CASSPRTSGYTQYF
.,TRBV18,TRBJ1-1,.,TGTGCCAGCTCACCCAGCCCGGGTGACACTGAAGCTTTCTTT,CASSPSPGDTEAFF
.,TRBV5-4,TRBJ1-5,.,TGTGCCAGCAGCTCGGGAGGGAGTCAGCCCCAGCATTTT,CASSSGGSQPQHF
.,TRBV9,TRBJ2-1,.,TGTGCCAACGGGGACTTCCGCTCCTACAATGAGCAGTTCTTC,CANGDFRSYNEQFF
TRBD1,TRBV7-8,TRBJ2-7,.,TGTGCCAGCAGCTTAGGGTCAGGGGGCGGTGGGGACGAGCAGTACTTC,CASSLGSGGGGDEQYF
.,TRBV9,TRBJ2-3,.,TGTGCCAGCAGCGCCCCACAGATACATACGCAGTATTTT,CASSAPQIHTQYF
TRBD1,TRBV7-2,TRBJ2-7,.,TGTGCCAGCAGCCGGGACAGCGTCTACGAGCAGTACTTC,CASSRDSVYEQYF
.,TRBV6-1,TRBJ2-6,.,TGTGCCAGCAGTGAAAAGTTAGGGGAAACTGGGGCCAACGTCCTGACTTTC,CASSEKLGETGANVLTF
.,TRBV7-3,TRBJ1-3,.,TGTGCCAGCAGCTTGGCATCAGGGGCAGGCACCATATATTTT,CASSLASGAGTIYF
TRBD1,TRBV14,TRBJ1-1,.,TGTGCCAGCAGGGCCGTCGACAGGGTGAACACTGAAGCTTTCTTT,CASRAVDRVNTEAFF
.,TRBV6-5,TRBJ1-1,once,TGTGCCAGCAGTTACGAGGTGAACACTGAAGCTTTCTTT,CASSYEVNTEAFF
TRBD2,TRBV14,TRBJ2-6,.,TGTGCCAGCAGACAGCGGGGATTGACTGGGGCCAACGTCCTGACTTTC,CASRQRGLTGANVLTF
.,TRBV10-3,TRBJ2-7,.,TGTGCCACGACAGGCCCCGAGCTTGGGGAGCAGTACTTC,CATTGPELGEQYF
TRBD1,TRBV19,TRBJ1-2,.,TGTGCCAGTAGTACTCCAGGGGGCGCTGGCTATGGCTACACCTTC,CASSTPGGAGYGYTF
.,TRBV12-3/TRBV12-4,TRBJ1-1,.,TGTGCCAGCATGACGGGTGGGAGGACTGAAGCTTTCTTT,CASMTGGRTEAFF
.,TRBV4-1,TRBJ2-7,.,TGCGCCAGCAGCCAAGCAGACAACCCCGCCTACGAGCAGTACTTC,CASSQADNPAYEQYF
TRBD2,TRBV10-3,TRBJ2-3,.,TGTGCCATCGAGGGGGGACTAGCCGGAGATACGCAGTATTTT,CAIEGGLAGDTQYF
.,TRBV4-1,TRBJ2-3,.,TGCGCCAGCAGCCAAGCTAGACAGGATACGCAGTATTTT,CASSQARQDTQYF
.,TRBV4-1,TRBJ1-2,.,TGCGCCAGCAGCCAAGAGCGTAACTATGGCTACACCTTC,CASSQERNYGYTF
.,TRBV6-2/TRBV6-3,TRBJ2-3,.,TGTGCCAGCAGTTACATGGGGGGGCCAAATACGCAGTATTTT,CASSYMGGPNTQYF
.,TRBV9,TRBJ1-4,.,TGTGCCAGCAGTGACTTTAATGGGGGCGGACCCAATGAAAAACTGTTTTTT,CASSDFNGGGPNEKLFF
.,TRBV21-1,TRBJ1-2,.,TGTGCCAGCAGCACCGCAGGGGTCGGCTACACCTTC,CASSTAGVGYTF
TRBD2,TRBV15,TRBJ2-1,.,TGTGCCACCAGGTCAGCGGGGGTACACAATGAGCAGTTCTTC,CATRSAGVHNEQFF
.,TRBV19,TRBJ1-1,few,TGTGCCAGTAGTATCAGACATAACACTGAAGCTTTCTTT,CASSIRHNTEAFF
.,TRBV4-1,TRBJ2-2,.,TGCGCCAGCAGCCAAGATCGGGAAACCGGGGAGCTGTTTTTT,CASSQDRETGELFF
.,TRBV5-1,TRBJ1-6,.,TGCGCCAGCAGCTTGTATCCCACGGAGTATAATTCACCCCTCCACTTT,CASSLYPTEYNSPLHF
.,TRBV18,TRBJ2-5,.,TGTGCCAGCTCACCACCGGGGGCAGGCGACCAAGAGACCCAGTACTTC,CASSPPGAGDQETQYF
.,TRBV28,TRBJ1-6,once,TGTGCCAGCAGTTTACCCAGTTCCCCCTATTCACCCCTCCACTTT,CASSLPSSPYSPLHF
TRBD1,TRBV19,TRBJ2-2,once,TGTGCCAGTAGTAGGGGACAGTACACCGGGGAGCTGTTTTTT,CASSRGQYTGELFF
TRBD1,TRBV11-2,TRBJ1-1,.,TGTGCCAGCAGCCGGGACAGTATGAACACTGAAGCTTTCTTT,CASSRDSMNTEAFF
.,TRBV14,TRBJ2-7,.,TGTGCCAGCAGCCATACACAGGGACCTCGAGACGAGCAGTACTTC,CASSHTQGPRDEQYF
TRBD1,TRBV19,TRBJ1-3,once,TGTGCCAGTAGTATGACAGGGGGCATAGGATTTTCTGGAAACACCATATATTTT,CASSMTGGIGFSGNTIYF
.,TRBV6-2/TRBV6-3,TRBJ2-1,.,TGTGCCAGCAGTTACTCCTTGGCGGGACTGAGGAATGAGCAGTTCTTC,CASSYSLAGLRNEQFF
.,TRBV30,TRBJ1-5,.,TGTGCCTGGAGTGGGGGCTGGGATCAGCCCCAGCATTTT,CAWSGGWDQPQHF